The source of this TCR beta chain is a study of regulatory dendritic cells for organ transplantation. Overall study results and limits: Memory CD8+ T cells were the most oligoclonal; naive cells were highly diverse.

Sequencing was performed with immunoSEQ multiplex PCR; in TCRdb, only in-frame clones are kept and a portion is missing. The sample lists around 11,000 clones; 80% were seen once. This CDR3 is 15 amino acids long. V lost 7 bases to trimming and J lost 4 bases, with 16 bases between them. Germline CDR1 and CDR2: SEHNR and FQNEAQ (reference sequence). Regarding this clone: The target antigen is unknown.

CFSE-labeled sorted T cells met regulatory or mature dendritic cells for 4 to 6 days. The sample was memory CD4+ T cells from blood cultured with dendritic cells. As for subset: CD45RO+ memory T cells. The V gene is TRBV7-9, the J gene TRBJ2-2; the D is unclear. The TCR originated in a human donor in good health. CDR3 residues: CASTNSWESTGELFF. CDR3 nucleotide sequence: TGTGCCAGCACAAACTCATGGGAATCCACCGGGGAGCTGTTTTTT.